The clone carrying this T cell receptor (beta chain) was recorded a few times. Its matching antigen is unknown. Source material for naive CD8 libraries was roughly 17,000 to 1,100,000 sorted cells, with 10%, 30% or 50% RNA. Germline V CDR1 and CDR2: SGDLS, YYNGEE. The germline V and J ends were trimmed by 4 bases and 10 bases, with 9 bases remaining between them. The CDR3 consists of 11 residues. The data stem from a study of molecular identifiers for immune sequencing clone quantification. Overall study context: Four of five splits of RNA from about 20,000 or 100,000 naive CD8 cells were sequenced in replicates. General study findings and limits: Researchers reportedly could pick up spiked Jurkat TCR RNA from one cell mixed into 1 million or so naive cells.

Bulk TCR libraries used previously described methods and listed TCR primers. One entry per CDR3 protein results from TCRdb running MiXCR on the PCR reads. The sample includes about 640,000 distinct CDR3 sequences, 15% to 20% of them seen just once. This receptor was taken from a human donor in good health. Some libraries in this study had Jurkat cell RNA spiked in. The genes are TRBV9 and TRBJ2-1, with D unresolved. The sequencing input was naive CD8+ T cells from blood, with Jurkat cell RNA spiked in. Described subset: FACS-sorted CD8+CD4-CCR7+CD45RA+ naive T cells. CDR3 region: CASSYAEEQFF. Written as DNA, the CDR3 is TGTGCCAGCAGCTATGCGGAGGAGCAGTTCTTC. The complete variable domain, with remaining parts taken from reference TRBV9 and TRBJ2-1, reads DSGVTQTPKHLITATGQRVTLRCSPRSGDLSVYWYQQSLDQGLQFLIQYYNGEERAKGNILERFSAQQFPDLHSELNLSSLELGDSALYFCASSYAEEQFFGPGTRLTVL.